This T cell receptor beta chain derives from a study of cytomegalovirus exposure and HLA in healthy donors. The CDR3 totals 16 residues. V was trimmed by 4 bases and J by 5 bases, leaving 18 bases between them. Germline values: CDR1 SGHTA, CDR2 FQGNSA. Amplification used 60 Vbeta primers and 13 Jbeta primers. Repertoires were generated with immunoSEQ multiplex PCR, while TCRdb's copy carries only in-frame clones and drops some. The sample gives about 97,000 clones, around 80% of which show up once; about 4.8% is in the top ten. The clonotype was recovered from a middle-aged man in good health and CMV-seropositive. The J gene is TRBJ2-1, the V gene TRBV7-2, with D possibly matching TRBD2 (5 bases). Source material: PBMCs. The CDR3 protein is CASSSLAGERNNEQFF. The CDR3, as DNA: TGTGCCAGCAGCTCTCTCGCTGGGGAGCGTAACAATGAGCAGTTCTTC.